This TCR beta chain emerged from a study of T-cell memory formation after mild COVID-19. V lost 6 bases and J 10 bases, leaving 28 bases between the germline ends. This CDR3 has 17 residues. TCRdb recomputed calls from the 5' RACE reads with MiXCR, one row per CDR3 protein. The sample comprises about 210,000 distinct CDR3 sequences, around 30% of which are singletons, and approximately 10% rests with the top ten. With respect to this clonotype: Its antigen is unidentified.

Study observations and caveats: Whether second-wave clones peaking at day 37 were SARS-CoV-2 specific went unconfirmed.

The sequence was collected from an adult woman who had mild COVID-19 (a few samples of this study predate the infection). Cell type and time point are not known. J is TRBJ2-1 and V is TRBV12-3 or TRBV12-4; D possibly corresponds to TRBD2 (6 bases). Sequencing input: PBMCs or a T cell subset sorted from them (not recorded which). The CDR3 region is CASSRLQTRTGGEEQFF. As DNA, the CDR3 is TGTGCCAGCAGCCGACTTCAGACTAGGACTGGAGGCGAGGAGCAGTTCTTC.